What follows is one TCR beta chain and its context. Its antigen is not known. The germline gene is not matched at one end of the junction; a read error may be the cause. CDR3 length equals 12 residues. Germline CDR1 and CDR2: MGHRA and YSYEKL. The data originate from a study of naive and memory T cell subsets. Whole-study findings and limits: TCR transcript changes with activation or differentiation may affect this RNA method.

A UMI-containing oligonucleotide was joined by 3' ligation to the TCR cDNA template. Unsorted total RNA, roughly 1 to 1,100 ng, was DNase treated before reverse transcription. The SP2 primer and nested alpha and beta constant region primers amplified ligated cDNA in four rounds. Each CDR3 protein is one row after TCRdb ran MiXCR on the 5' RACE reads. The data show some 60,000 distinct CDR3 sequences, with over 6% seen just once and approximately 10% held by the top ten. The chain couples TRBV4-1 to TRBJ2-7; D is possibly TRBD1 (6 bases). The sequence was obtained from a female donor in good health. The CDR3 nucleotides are TGCGCCAGCAGCCAAGTAGGGGGAGATGTCTGTTTC. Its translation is CASSQVGGDVCF.